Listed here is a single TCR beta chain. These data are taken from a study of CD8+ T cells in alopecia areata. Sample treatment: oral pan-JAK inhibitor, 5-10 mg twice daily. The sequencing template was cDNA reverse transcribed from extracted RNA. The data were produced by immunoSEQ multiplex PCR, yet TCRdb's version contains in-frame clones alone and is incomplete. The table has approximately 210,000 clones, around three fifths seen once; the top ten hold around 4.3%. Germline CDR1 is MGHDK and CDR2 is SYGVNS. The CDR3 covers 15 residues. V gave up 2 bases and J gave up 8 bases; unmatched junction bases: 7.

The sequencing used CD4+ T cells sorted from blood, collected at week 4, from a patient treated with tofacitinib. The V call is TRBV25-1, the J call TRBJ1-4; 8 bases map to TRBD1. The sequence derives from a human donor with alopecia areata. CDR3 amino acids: CASSEHLDRGEKLFF. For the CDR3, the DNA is TGTGCCAGCAGTGAACACCTCGACAGGGGCGAAAAACTGTTTTTT.